What follows are 24 T cell receptor beta chains derived from one specimen sequenced in a study of control samples from healthy donors and cancer patients. Produced via immunoSEQ multiplex PCR; TCRdb's table is partial and in-frame only. Here the sample spans under 85,000 clones, roughly 84% being singletons. Sequences were obtained from PBMCs. These receptors were taken from a man between 60 and 75 years old with head and neck cancer.

V is TRBV7-9 and J is TRBJ1-2, with TRBD1 matching 11 bases. This CDR3 has 17 residues. The germline V gene encodes CDR1 SEHNR and CDR2 FQNEAQ (reference sequence). V lost 4 bases and J lost 3; bases outside the gene matches: 10. This CDR3 reads CASSSRRPGQGDYGYTF. CDR3 in DNA: TGTGCCAGCAGCTCCCGAAGGCCGGGACAGGGGGACTATGGCTACACCTTC.

The rearrangement uses TRBV13 and TRBJ2-5; 13 bases are shared with TRBD2. Germline trimming cut 10 bases from V and 3 bases from J; bases unmatched to any gene: 14. Germline loops: CDR1 PRHDT, CDR2 FYEKMQ (reference sequence). There are 17 residues in the CDR3. The CDR3 DNA is TGTGCCACCCAACCCTACGGAACTAGCGGGAGGGAAGAGACCCAGTACTTC. It is translated as CATQPYGTSGREETQYF.

This rearrangement joins TRBV9 to TRBJ2-7; TRBD1 matches at 7 bases. CDR1 and CDR2 (germline): SGDLS, YYNGEE. This CDR3 spans 14 amino acids. V shed 2 bases, J shed 9 bases, and the junction held 11 bases outside the gene matches. The CDR3 nucleotides read TGTGCCAGCAGCGTGGGACAGAGCCCTACGGTGCAGTACTTC. This translates into CASSVGQSPTVQYF.

The chain joins TRBV30 to TRBJ2-7; D is uncertain. Looked up from germline, CDR1 is GTSNPN and CDR2 is SVGIG (reference sequence). With 0 bases removed from V and 0 bases from J, the gap between germline ends came to 12 bases. The CDR3 covers 15 residues. This CDR3 is CAWSVRQALSYEQYF. The DNA of the CDR3 is TGTGCCTGGAGTGTTCGGCAGGCCCTCTCCTACGAGCAGTACTTC. Filled out from reference TRBV30 and TRBJ2-7, the complete variable domain reads SQTIHQWPATLVQPVGSPLSLECTVEGTSNPNLYWYRQAAGRGLQLLFYSVGIGQISSEVPQNLSASRPQDRQFILSSKKLLLSDSGFYLCAWSVRQALSYEQYFGPGTRLTVT.

J is TRBJ2-1 and V is TRBV5-1; no firm D call. The CDR3 contains 11 residues. In germline, CDR1 is SGHRS, CDR2 YFSETQ. V shed 0 bases and J shed 10 bases, with 5 bases lying between them. CDR3 in amino acids: CASSLVREQFF. DNA of the CDR3: TGCGCCAGCAGCTTGGTTAGGGAGCAGTTCTTC.

V gene TRBV11-2 combines with J gene TRBJ1-1, with D perhaps matching TRBD1 (5 bases). Trimming removed 5 bases at V and 3 bases at J, with 10 bases between. CDR3 length: 13 amino acids. Germline V gives CDR1 SGHAT, CDR2 FQNNGV. The CDR3 sequence is CASSPMGHTEAFF. The CDR3 nucleotides are TGTGCCAGCAGCCCCATGGGGCACACTGAAGCTTTCTTT.

The CDR3 region has the DNA TGTGCCAGCAGTTTAGGGGACAGGTTCAATCAGCCCCAGCATTTT. This translates into CASSLGDRFNQPQHF. This rearrangement joins TRBV28 to TRBJ1-5, with TRBD1 matching over 8 bases. CDR3 length equals 15 residues. Germline trimming cut 2 bases from V and 3 bases from J; bases unmatched to any gene: 3. The germline CDR1 and CDR2 sequences are MDHEN and SYDVKM.

V usage is TRBV5-8 and J usage is TRBJ1-4, with no clear D. Germline values: CDR1 SGHTS, CDR2 YDEGEE. The CDR3 contains 15 residues. The V end lost 2 bases, the J end lost 5 bases, and 13 bases lay between the germline ends. The CDR3 loop is CASSFRRHKNEKLFF. The CDR3 bases are TGTGCCAGCAGCTTCAGGAGGCACAAAAATGAAAAACTGTTTTTT. Full variable domain (remainder filled in from reference TRBV5-8 and TRBJ1-4): EAGVTQSPTHLIKTRGQQATLRCSPISGHTSVYWYQQALGLGLQFLLWYDEGEERNRGNFPPRFSGRQFPNYSSELNVNALELEDSALYLCASSFRRHKNEKLFFGSGTQLSVL.

V gene TRBV19 combines with J gene TRBJ2-3; TRBD1 matches at 7 bases. The V and J ends lost 5 bases and 0 bases, in that order; junction bases with no gene match: 2. Germline lookup yields CDR1 LNHDA and CDR2 SQIVND (reference sequence). CDR3 length: 14 amino acids. The CDR3 sequence is CASSSGQSTDTQYF. DNA for the CDR3: TGTGCCAGTAGTTCGGGACAGAGCACAGATACGCAGTATTTT.

The CDR3 nucleotides are TGTGCCAGCAGCCGGGACCGGGACAGGGCAGCCTACGAGCAGTACTTC. It encodes CASSRDRDRAAYEQYF. The gene calls are TRBV27 and TRBJ2-7, with 9 bases lining up with TRBD1. Germline loops: CDR1 MNHEY, CDR2 SMNVEV (reference sequence). The junction had 11 bases not matched to a gene; V was cut back by 6 bases and J by 2 bases. This CDR3 has 16 amino acids.

The chain is built from TRBV12-3 or TRBV12-4 and TRBJ2-1; no clear D gene. The CDR3 contains 13 residues. V lost 5 bases, J lost 5 bases, and 10 bases lay in between. CDR3 loop: CASSARRHNEQFF. In DNA form, the CDR3 reads TGTGCCAGCAGTGCAAGACGACACAATGAGCAGTTCTTC.

The chain is built from TRBV3-1 (or the pseudogene TRBV3-2) and TRBJ2-1; 8 nucleotides line up with TRBD2. Looked up from germline, CDR1 is LGHDT and CDR2 is YNNKEL (reference sequence). V trimming: 4 bases; J trimming: 7 bases; junction bases outside the gene matches: 3. CDR3 size: 13 residues. CDR3 loop: CASSPREGNEQFF. The CDR3, as DNA: TGTGCCAGCAGCCCTCGGGAGGGAAATGAGCAGTTCTTC.

This chain joins TRBV10-2 and TRBJ2-5; tentatively, D is TRBD1 or TRBD2 (5 bases each). CDR3 size: 13 residues. V lost 5 bases, J lost 7 bases, and 14 bases lay in between. The germline V gene encodes CDR1 WSHSY and CDR2 SAAADI. CDR3 coding DNA: TGCGCCAGCAGTTCACGGGGACCCTGGACCCAGTACTTC. Translated: CASSSRGPWTQYF.

CDR3 protein: CASSPDSSATNEKLFF. Written as DNA, the CDR3 is TGCGCCAGCAGCCCGGACAGCTCAGCAACTAATGAAAAACTGTTTTTT. J is TRBJ1-4 and V is TRBV4-1; a possible D gene is TRBD1 (6 bases). Germline V gene lookup returns CDR1 MGHRA and CDR2 YSYEKL. The CDR3 covers 16 residues. Trimming pared 4 bases from V and 0 bases from J, leaving 12 bases between.

This CDR3 is CASSDHGRALGETQYF. The CDR3 coding sequence is TGTGCCAGCAGTGATCACGGGAGGGCCTTAGGGGAGACCCAGTACTTC. The chain carries TRBV6-1 and TRBJ2-5; 8 positions agree with TRBD2. The CDR3 extends over 16 amino acids. With V trimmed by 3 bases and J by 5 bases, 11 bases remained unmatched. Per germline, CDR1 MNHNS and CDR2 SASEGT.

This sequence joins TRBV11-2 and TRBJ1-2; 8 nucleotides agree with TRBD1. The CDR3 loop spans 14 amino acids. Trimming cost V 5 bases and J 8 bases; bases outside gene matches: 10. The germline V gene has CDR1 SGHAT and CDR2 FQNNGV. As DNA, the CDR3 is TGTGCCAGCAGCATCCAGGACAGGGCTGGCGGCTACACCTTC. It codes for CASSIQDRAGGYTF.

The chain recombines TRBV19 with TRBJ1-6, with a weak D call TRBD1 (6 bases). V was cut by 3 bases and J by 8 bases, with 8 bases left in between. The CDR3 runs 13 residues. Germline assignment: CDR1 LNHDA and CDR2 SQIVND (reference sequence). DNA for the CDR3: TGTGCCAGTAGTATGGGACAATATTCACCCCTCCACTTT. This sequence encodes CASSMGQYSPLHF.

In regard to this clone: The junction does not match germline at one end; this may be a read error. This rearrangement joins TRBV19 to TRBJ1-2; no definite D call. The CDR3 has 9 residues. Germline loops: CDR1 LNHDA, CDR2 SQIVND (reference sequence). CDR3 nucleotides: TGTGCCAGTAGTTCTAACGCGGGCTGG. As protein: CASSSNAGW.

This clone was recorded only once. The V and J genes are TRBV30 and TRBJ1-6; D is unclear. With 0 bases removed from V and 5 bases from J, the gap between germline ends came to 2 bases. The CDR3 has 12 amino acids. CDR1 GTSNPN and CDR2 SVGIG come from the germline V gene (reference sequence). CDR3 sequence (DNA): TGTGCCTGGAGTGTGAATAATTCACCCCTCCACTTT. Its protein product is CAWSVNNSPLHF.

This rearrangement joins TRBV28 to TRBJ1-5, with a possible D match to TRBD1 (6 bases). Germline V gene lookup returns CDR1 MDHEN and CDR2 SYDVKM. Trimming removed 5 bases from V and 7 bases from J, with 15 bases in between. The length of the CDR3 is 14 residues. CDR3 in DNA: TGTGCCAGCAGTACCAACAGGGACGCGCAGCCCCAGCATTTT. Protein: CASSTNRDAQPQHF. Full variable domain (missing parts from reference TRBV28 and TRBJ1-5): DVKVTQSSRYLVKRTGEKVFLECVQDMDHENMFWYRQDPGLGLRLIYFSYDVKMKEKGDIPEGYSVSREKKERFSLILESASTNQTSMYLCASSTNRDAQPQHFGDGTRLSIL.

V usage is TRBV6-5 and J usage is TRBJ1-6; D gene unclear. Trimming left V 2 bases short and J 10 bases short, with 12 bases between. CDR3 size: 14 residues. Germline CDR1 is MNHEY and CDR2 is SVGAGI. The CDR3 loop is CASSYDPQGSPLHF. The CDR3 DNA sequence: TGTGCCAGCAGTTACGACCCTCAAGGCTCACCCCTCCACTTT.

J is TRBJ1-6 and V is TRBV3-1 (or the pseudogene TRBV3-2); the D gene is possibly TRBD1 (5 bases). The CDR3 is 17 residues long. V was cut by 2 bases and J by 7 bases, with 18 bases left in between. Germline CDR1 LGHDT, CDR2 YNNKEL (reference sequence). The CDR3 reads CASSQQYGGMVNSPLHF. Here the CDR3 DNA reads TGTGCCAGCAGCCAACAGTACGGGGGAATGGTCAATTCACCCCTCCACTTT.

This sequence joins TRBV5-6 and TRBJ2-2; D not resolved. V gave up 3 bases and J gave up 5 bases, with 8 bases separating them. There are 13 residues in the CDR3. Germline V lookup: CDR1 SGHDT, CDR2 YYEEEE. The DNA for the CDR3 is TGTGCCAGCAGCTGGTGGGTGACCGGGGAGCTGTTTTTT. Translating gives CASSWWVTGELFF.

The V gene is TRBV11-2, the J gene TRBJ2-3; D is perhaps TRBD1 or TRBD2 (7 bases each). With 10 bases removed from V and 1 base from J, the gap between germline ends came to 9 bases. This CDR3 has 12 amino acids. From germline, CDR1 is SGHAT and CDR2 FQNNGV. The CDR3 DNA sequence: TGTGCCACAGGGGGGGGCACAGATACGCAGTATTTT. It encodes CATGGGTDTQYF.